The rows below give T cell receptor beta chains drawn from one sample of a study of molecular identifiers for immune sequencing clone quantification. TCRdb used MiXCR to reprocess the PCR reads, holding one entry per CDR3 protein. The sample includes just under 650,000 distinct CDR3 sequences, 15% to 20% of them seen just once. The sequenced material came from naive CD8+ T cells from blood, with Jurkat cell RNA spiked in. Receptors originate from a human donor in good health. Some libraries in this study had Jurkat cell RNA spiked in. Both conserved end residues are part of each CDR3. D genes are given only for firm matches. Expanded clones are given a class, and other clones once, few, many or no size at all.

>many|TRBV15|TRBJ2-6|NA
TGTGCCACGGCCGACAGCTCTGGGGCCAACGTCCTGACTTTC
CATADSSGANVLTF
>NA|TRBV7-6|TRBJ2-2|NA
TGTGCCAGCAGCTCCTCAGCGAACACCGGGGAGCTGTTTTTT
CASSSSANTGELFF
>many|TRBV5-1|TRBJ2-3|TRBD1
TGCGCCAGCAGACCCGACAGGGGGCCGGGATATACGCAGTATTTT
CASRPDRGPGYTQYF
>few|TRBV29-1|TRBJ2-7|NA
TGCAGCGTCGAAGGACAGTCCGGAGGCGCCTACGAGCAGTACTTC
CSVEGQSGGAYEQYF
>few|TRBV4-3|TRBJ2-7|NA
TGCGCCAGCAGCCAGACCCGGACGGTATCCTACGAGCAGTACTTC
CASSQTRTVSYEQYF
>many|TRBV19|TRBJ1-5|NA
TGTGCCAGTACCGGCGAGGGTCTGGCCCAGCATTTT
CASTGEGLAQHF
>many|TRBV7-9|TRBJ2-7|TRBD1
TGTGCCAGCAGCTTAGGTCCCGCAGGGGGCAACGAGCAGTACTTC
CASSLGPAGGNEQYF
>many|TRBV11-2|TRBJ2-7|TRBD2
TGTGCCAGCAGCTTAGCGGCGGGGGGGGCCTACGAGCAGTACTTC
CASSLAAGGAYEQYF
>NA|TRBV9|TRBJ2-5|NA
TGTGCCAGCAGCGCAACAGGATGGGAGACCCAGTACTTC
CASSATGWETQYF
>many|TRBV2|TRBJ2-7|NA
TGTGCCAGCAGTGCTGGGTCCCAATACGAGCAGTACTTC
CASSAGSQYEQYF
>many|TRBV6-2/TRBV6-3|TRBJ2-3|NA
TGTGCCAGCAGACCACTTGGGATTCCAGGCACAGATACGCAGTATTTT
CASRPLGIPGTDTQYF
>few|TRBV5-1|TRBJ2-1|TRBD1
TGCGCCAGCAGTTCATCGGACAGGGGGCTCAATGAGCAGTTCTTC
CASSSSDRGLNEQFF
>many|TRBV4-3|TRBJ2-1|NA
TGCGCCAGCAGCCAAGATTCAGGGACCTACAATGAGCAGTTCTTC
CASSQDSGTYNEQFF
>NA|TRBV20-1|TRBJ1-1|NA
TGCAGTGCAAAGGTTCTTCGGGATAACGGTTACACTGAAGCTTTCTTT
CSAKVLRDNGYTEAFF
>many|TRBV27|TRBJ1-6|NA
TGTGCCAGCAGTTTGCGTGGGTATAATTCACCCCTCCACTTT
CASSLRGYNSPLHF
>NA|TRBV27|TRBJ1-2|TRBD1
TGTGCCAGCAGTTCGGTCGCAGGGGGCGACTATGGCTACACCTTC
CASSSVAGGDYGYTF
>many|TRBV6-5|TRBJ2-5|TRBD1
TGTGCCAGCAGCCCGGGACAGGGGTATTTTGAGACCCAGTACTTC
CASSPGQGYFETQYF
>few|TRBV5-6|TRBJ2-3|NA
TGTGCCAGCAGTTCTAAATGGGAGACAGATACGCAGTATTTT
CASSSKWETDTQYF
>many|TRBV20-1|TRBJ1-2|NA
TGCAGTGCTAGTTCAGGAAACTATGGCTACACCTTC
CSASSGNYGYTF
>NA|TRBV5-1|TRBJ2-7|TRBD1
TGCGCCAGCAGCCCGAGTGACAGGGTCTACGAGCAGCACTTC
CASSPSDRVYEQHF
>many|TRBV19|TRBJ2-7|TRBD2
TGTGCCAGTAGTCCTAGCGGGGGGGATTACGAGCAGTACTTC
CASSPSGGDYEQYF
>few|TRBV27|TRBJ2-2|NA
TGTGCCAGCACTCCGGGAGGCGGACAGGGGAACACCGGGGAGCTGTTTTTT
CASTPGGGQGNTGELFF
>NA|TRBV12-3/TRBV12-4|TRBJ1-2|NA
TGTGCCAGCAGTCGCCAGGCCAGCTATGGCCACACCTTC
CASSRQASYGHTF
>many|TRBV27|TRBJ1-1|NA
TGTGCCAGCAGTCCGGCGGACAGAGCGTTTGAAGCTTTCTTT
CASSPADRAFEAFF
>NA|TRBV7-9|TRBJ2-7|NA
TGTGCCAGCAGCTTAGACACAGGTGCGACCTACGAGCAGTACTTC
CASSLDTGATYEQYF
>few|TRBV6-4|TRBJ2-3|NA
TGTGCCAGCAGTGACTCCCCCCTAGATACGCAGTATTTT
CASSDSPLDTQYF
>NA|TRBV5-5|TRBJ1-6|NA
TGTGCCGGCAGCCCCAGGAGGGACCTCTATAATTCACCCCTCCACTTT
CAGSPRRDLYNSPLHF
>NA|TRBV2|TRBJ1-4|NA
TGTGCCAGCAGTGAGTGGCAGGGCGCAACTAATGAAAAACTGTTTTTT
CASSEWQGATNEKLFF
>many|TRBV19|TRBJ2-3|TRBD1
TGTGCCAGTAGTGTGGGACAGGCGTACACAGATACGCAGTATTTT
CASSVGQAYTDTQYF
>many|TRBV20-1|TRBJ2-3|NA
TGCAGTGCCGACCACACGGCACCCAGCACAGATACGCAGTATTTT
CSADHTAPSTDTQYF